This TCR beta chain appears in the sequencing data of a study of human T cells and chemical hapten exposure. The wider study: The study sensitized with 2% DPC on a 2 cm by 2 cm patch of upper inner arm skin.

The time point here: patch test 1, 2 weeks after DPC sensitization. Treatment noted: therapeutic diphenylcyclopropenone sensitization with weekly scalp DPC. Alopecia patients between 18 and 70 years old and suitable for DPC were used as donors. This clonotype occurred many times. TCRdb fed the RACE reads into MiXCR, producing one record per CDR3 protein. The table lists fewer than 500,000 distinct CDR3 sequences, 4% to 5.5% of them singletons. The sequencing used whole blood, collected in connection with sensitization to the hapten diphenylcyclopropenone (DPC). This sequence was found in a woman aged 50 to 65 with alopecia areata. Some clones in this sample may be carry-over from other donors' samples.

As DNA, the CDR3 is TGTGCCAGCAGGACGGGGAATGAGCAGTTCTTC. It yields the protein CASRTGNEQFF. J is TRBJ2-1 and V is TRBV12-3 or TRBV12-4, with a tentative D call TRBD2 (5 bases). The V end lost 6 bases, the J end lost 7 bases, and 7 bases lay between the germline ends. The CDR3 covers 11 residues.